This T cell receptor beta chain was documented in a study of T cell responses to AZD1222 COVID-19 vaccine. As for the study in general: Second doses were pooled across both intervals (about 4 or about 12 weeks).

General study results and limits: Along spike, vaccine-associated CD4 TCRs were found throughout, with dominance at 160-218 and 743-854. Possibly, clonal diversity was underestimated; donors were largely white British and included more females. Regions left unmutated in variants are reportedly the target of nearly half of spike-specific TCRs.

The germline V gene has CDR1 SGHDT and CDR2 YYEEEE. Trimming took off 6 bases at V and 4 bases at J, with 13 bases between the two ends. The CDR3 has 13 residues. A remark on this clone: The antigen is undetermined.

Repertoires were generated with immunoSEQ multiplex PCR, while TCRdb's copy carries only in-frame clones and drops some. The sample consists of tens of thousands of clones, 85% to 90% of them appearing once. The chain couples TRBV5-6 to TRBJ1-2, with D possibly TRBD1 on 5 matching bases. This TCR derives from an adult in good health. The source material was peripheral blood, sampled on day 0 of AZD1222 vaccination. For the CDR3, the DNA is TGTGCCAGCACCATGAAGGGGAGCTATGGCTACACCTTC. The encoded protein is CASTMKGSYGYTF.